Shown below are 32 T cell receptor beta chains from a single sample sequenced in a study of siplizumab effects on memory and regulatory T cells (dated by TCRdb to about 2019). Library method: the immunoSEQ multiplex PCR assay. TCRdb limited this immuneACCESS table to in-frame rearrangements with V and J called. A share of clones is missing; checked studies link under half to unresolved V genes, and the rest is unexplained. Counted in this sample were about 26,000 clones; 84% of them appeared once. The top ten clones comprise about 25% of the sample. Sequencing input: memory CD4+ T cells sorted from blood. The cell subset or site label here, explained by the study, means: unstimulated CD4+ memory T cells. The receptors stem from a human donor in good health.

The chain uses TRBV7-9 and TRBJ2-7; D remains ambiguous. Trimming removed 1 base from V and 1 base from J, with 8 bases in between. CDR1 and CDR2 (germline): SEHNR, FQNEAQ (reference sequence). The CDR3 loop spans 14 amino acids. DNA of the CDR3: TGTGCCAGCAGCTTAGGGCAGGCGTCCTACGAGCAGTACTTC. This encodes CASSLGQASYEQYF.

CDR3 amino acids: CASSGLLRYEQYF. In DNA, the CDR3 is TGTGCCAGTTCGGGACTTCTCCGGTACGAGCAGTACTTC. The rearrangement links TRBV7-2 to TRBJ2-7; maybe TRBD2 (6 bases). Trimming left V 9 bases short and J 4 bases short, with 16 bases between. Per germline, CDR1 SGHTA and CDR2 FQGNSA. CDR3 length: 13 amino acids. The full variable domain, with the rest looked up from reference TRBV7-2 and TRBJ2-7, is GAGVSQSPSNKVTEKGKDVELRCDPISGHTALYWYRQSLGQGLEFLIYFQGNSAPDKSGLPSDRFSAERTGGSVSTLTIQRTQQEDSAVYLCASSGLLRYEQYFGPGTRLTVT.

The genes are TRBV7-3 and TRBJ2-5, with D possibly TRBD1 on 5 matching bases. V dropped 1 base and J dropped 5 bases, with 11 bases sitting between them. This CDR3 has 14 residues. The germline CDR1 and CDR2 sequences are SGHTA and FQGTGA. The CDR3 bases are TGTGCCAGCAGCTTAAGGGGCAATGGGGAGACCCAGTACTTC. It translates to CASSLRGNGETQYF.

The chain uses TRBV5-1 and TRBJ1-1; tentative D call: TRBD1 (6 bases). Trimming stripped 0 bases from V and 10 bases from J, with 16 bases between. The CDR3 runs 14 residues. Germline loops: CDR1 SGHRS, CDR2 YFSETQ. CDR3 sequence: CASSLDRQGSGAFF. The CDR3, as DNA: TGCGCCAGCAGCTTGGATAGGCAGGGGTCAGGAGCTTTCTTT.

The V call is TRBV29-1, the J call TRBJ2-5; 8 bases fit TRBD2. Germline assignment: CDR1 SQVTM and CDR2 ANQGSEA. The V gene end was trimmed by 6 bases and the J gene end by 3 bases; junction bases not matched to a gene: 6. The CDR3 totals 13 residues. The CDR3 DNA is TGCAGCGTCGGGGGGGGCGGAAAAGAGACCCAGTACTTC. Amino acids: CSVGGGGKETQYF.

This chain joins TRBV11-2 and TRBJ1-1; D uncertain. Trimming cost V 3 bases and J 8 bases, with 19 bases left between them. There are 15 residues in the CDR3. Germline V gives CDR1 SGHAT, CDR2 FQNNGV. DNA for the CDR3: TGTGCCAGCAGCTTCGCCAGGCCGGGGAGAGAGGAAGCTTTCTTT. Translation: CASSFARPGREEAFF.

This clone was recorded only once. Here the CDR3 DNA reads TGCAGTGCTAGTAAGCGGGACGAGCAGTACTTC. As protein: CSASKRDEQYF. The rearrangement links TRBV20-1 to TRBJ2-7, with D possibly TRBD2 on 6 matching bases. Per the germline V gene, CDR1 is DFQATT and CDR2 is SNEGSKA (reference sequence). V lost 3 bases, J lost 5 bases, and 8 bases lay in between. This CDR3 has 11 residues.

The chain carries TRBV7-9 and TRBJ2-2, with D perhaps TRBD2 (5 bases). The CDR3 spans 12 residues. The V gene lost 9 bases and the J gene lost 6 bases, with 11 bases spanning the gap. Germline loops: CDR1 SEHNR, CDR2 FQNEAQ (reference sequence). Written as DNA, the CDR3 is TGTGCCAGTACCGGGGTTGCCGGGGAGCTGTTTTTT. It yields the protein CASTGVAGELFF.

The J gene is TRBJ1-5, the V gene TRBV7-9; no clear D. The ends were cut back, 0 bases at V and 6 bases at J, with 3 bases in the middle. The CDR3 is 12 amino acids. CDR1 is SEHNR, CDR2 FQNEAQ, per germline (reference sequence). CDR3 sequence reads: CASSLAGQPQHF. In DNA form, the CDR3 reads TGTGCCAGCAGCTTAGCCGGTCAGCCCCAGCATTTT.

This clone has a handful of counts. The chain joins TRBV19 to TRBJ2-1, with a weak D call TRBD2 (5 bases). Germline CDR1 reads LNHDA; CDR2 reads SQIVND (reference sequence). Trimming cost V 4 bases and J 10 bases, with 11 bases left between them. The CDR3 length is 12 residues. CDR3 amino acids: CASSNARGEQFF. CDR3 coding DNA: TGTGCCAGTAGTAACGCCCGCGGGGAGCAGTTCTTC.

The V and J genes are TRBV10-2 and TRBJ2-1; D is tentatively TRBD1 or TRBD2 (5 bases each). Trimming removed 6 bases from V and 6 bases from J, with 9 bases in between. Germline loops: CDR1 WSHSY, CDR2 SAAADI. CDR3 size: 12 residues. CDR3 coding DNA: TGCGCCAGCAGGGCGAGGGGCAATGAGCAGTTCTTC. Translating gives CASRARGNEQFF.

The V and J genes are TRBV25-1 and TRBJ1-1; D is ambiguous. The CDR3 consists of 13 residues. Germline CDR1 MGHDK, CDR2 SYGVNS. V lost 0 bases and J lost 11, with 13 bases in between. The DNA for the CDR3 is TGTGCCAGCAGTGAATATGGAGGCGGGCGCGCTTTCTTT. Protein: CASSEYGGGRAFF.

The CDR3 loop is CASSSSWSAASTDTQYF. In DNA form, the CDR3 reads TGTGCCAGCAGCTCCTCTTGGAGCGCGGCTAGCACAGATACGCAGTATTTT. The chain couples TRBV11-3 to TRBJ2-3; D uncertain. Per the germline V gene, CDR1 is SGHNT and CDR2 is YENEEA. V was cut by 4 bases and J by 0 bases, with 17 bases left in between. CDR3 size: 17 residues.

This chain uses TRBV5-4 with TRBJ2-1; D remains ambiguous. This CDR3 is 13 amino acids long. Per the germline V gene, CDR1 is SGHNT and CDR2 is YYREEE (reference sequence). V was trimmed by 3 bases and J by 5 bases, leaving 9 bases between them. The CDR3 spells CASSSILDNEQFF. The CDR3 region has the DNA TGTGCCAGCAGCTCGATTTTAGACAATGAGCAGTTCTTC.

The sample holds a few counts of this clone. The chain has TRBV7-2 and TRBJ2-1; D not certain. Trimming removed 6 bases from V and 10 bases from J, with 13 bases in between. The CDR3 consists of 12 residues. From germline, CDR1 is SGHTA and CDR2 FQGNSA. CDR3 nucleotides: TGTGCCAGCAGATATGTGGATTGGGAGCAGTTCTTC. This translates into CASRYVDWEQFF. Based on the CDR3 plus reference TRBV7-2 and TRBJ2-1, the full variable domain is GAGVSQSPSNKVTEKGKDVELRCDPISGHTALYWYRQSLGQGLEFLIYFQGNSAPDKSGLPSDRFSAERTGGSVSTLTIQRTQQEDSAVYLCASRYVDWEQFFGPGTRLTVL.

The genes are TRBV5-4 and TRBJ2-1; 9 nucleotides line up with TRBD2. Losses at the gene ends were 2 bases for V and 4 bases for J; bases not matched to a gene: 4. The CDR3 sequence is 15 residues long. The germline CDR1 and CDR2 sequences are SGHNT and YYREEE (reference sequence). CDR3 coding DNA: TGTGCCAGCAGCTTAGCTAGCGGGGAATACAATGAGCAGTTCTTC. Its protein product is CASSLASGEYNEQFF.

This clone was found once. The gene calls are TRBV4-3 and TRBJ2-1, with D possibly TRBD2 on 6 matching bases. Trimming left V 1 base short and J 7 bases short, with 11 bases between. This CDR3 spans 14 amino acids. CDR1 and CDR2 from the germline V gene are LGHNA and YSLEER. The CDR3 sequence is CASSQGSLANEQFF. DNA for the CDR3: TGCGCCAGCAGCCAAGGTTCCCTAGCGAATGAGCAGTTCTTC.

The chain couples TRBV30 to TRBJ2-6, with D possibly TRBD1 on 5 matching bases. The CDR3 has 14 residues. Trimming shortened V by 1 base and J by 1 base, and 5 bases separated the two germline ends. Germline V gives CDR1 GTSNPN, CDR2 SVGIG (reference sequence). CDR3 in amino acids: CAWSAGSGANVLTF. DNA of the CDR3: TGTGCCTGGAGTGCAGGGTCTGGGGCCAACGTCCTGACTTTC.

This clone has a handful of counts. V gene TRBV27 combines with J gene TRBJ2-7; the match to TRBD2 covers 12 bases. The germline V gene has CDR1 MNHEY and CDR2 SMNVEV (reference sequence). The length of the CDR3 is 14 residues. The V segment lost 7 bases and the J segment 4 bases; nucleotides outside the gene matches: 5. The CDR3 loop reads CASKRLAGAYEQYF. The DNA of the CDR3 is TGTGCCAGCAAACGACTAGCGGGGGCTTACGAGCAGTACTTC.

The rearrangement joins TRBV11-3 to TRBJ2-1, with D possibly matching TRBD2 (6 bases). Germline V gene sequence: CDR1 SGHNT, CDR2 YENEEA. The germline V and J ends were trimmed by 1 base and 7 bases, with 20 bases remaining between them. CDR3 length: 17 amino acids. CDR3 nucleotide sequence: TGTGCCAGCAGCTTAGTAAACGGGGGTAACCCTCGAAATGAGCAGTTCTTC. Its translation: CASSLVNGGNPRNEQFF.

The chain has TRBV6-1 and TRBJ1-1; tentative D call: TRBD1 (5 bases). Germline CDR1 MNHNS, CDR2 SASEGT. CDR3 length equals 15 residues. Trimming left V 5 bases short and J 1 base short, with 14 bases between. DNA for the CDR3: TGTGCCAGCAGTTCCCGGGGGGGTTCGAACACTGAAGCTTTCTTT. It yields the protein CASSSRGGSNTEAFF.

This chain joins TRBV7-6 and TRBJ1-1; D is unresolved. Trimming left V 5 bases short and J 2 bases short, with 15 bases between. The CDR3 covers 15 residues. Germline V gene lookup returns CDR1 SGHVS and CDR2 FNYEAQ. CDR3 sequence reads: CASSLNAYRNTEAFF. The CDR3 DNA sequence: TGTGCCAGCAGCCTAAATGCATATAGAAACACTGAAGCTTTCTTT.

This clone is a singleton in its sample. The chain employs TRBV7-8 and TRBJ2-7, with 16 bases fitting TRBD2. Trimming took 2 bases from V and 0 from J; bases not matched to a gene: 10. Germline V gene lookup returns CDR1 SGHVS and CDR2 FQNEAQ. The CDR3 consists of 20 residues. The CDR3 sequence is CASSLSLGLAGGPSSYEQYF. Here the CDR3 DNA reads TGTGCCAGCAGCTTATCGCTGGGACTAGCGGGAGGGCCGAGCTCCTACGAGCAGTACTTC.

V usage is TRBV30 and J usage is TRBJ1-2; 7 nucleotides line up with TRBD1. Germline V lookup: CDR1 GTSNPN, CDR2 SVGIG (reference sequence). Trimming at V came to 0 bases and at J to 6 bases, leaving 7 bases not matched to a gene. This CDR3 is built from 14 residues. The CDR3 loop is CAWSVGQGVNGYTF. CDR3 DNA sequence: TGTGCCTGGAGTGTAGGGCAGGGGGTGAATGGCTACACCTTC. Using reference TRBV30 and TRBJ1-2 for the parts outside the CDR3, the full variable domain is SQTIHQWPATLVQPVGSPLSLECTVEGTSNPNLYWYRQAAGRGLQLLFYSVGIGQISSEVPQNLSASRPQDRQFILSSKKLLLSDSGFYLCAWSVGQGVNGYTFGSGTRLTVV.

This chain joins TRBV9 and TRBJ2-3, with D possibly being TRBD1 or TRBD2 (5 bases each). Trimming pared 0 bases from V and 2 bases from J, leaving 10 bases between. The germline CDR1 and CDR2 sequences are SGDLS and YYNGEE. The CDR3 totals 15 residues. The CDR3 region has the DNA TGTGCCAGCAGCGTAGGGGGACCCTACACAGATACGCAGTATTTT. Its protein product is CASSVGGPYTDTQYF.

The CDR3 DNA reads as TGTGCCAGCAGCCAAAACAGGGGGTTCACTGAAGCTTTCTTT. Its translation: CASSQNRGFTEAFF. V gene TRBV4-2 combines with J gene TRBJ1-1; 8 bases are shared with TRBD1. V lost 2 bases and J lost 4; bases outside the gene matches: 3. The germline V gene encodes CDR1 LGHNA and CDR2 YNFKEQ. The CDR3 sequence is 14 residues long.

This chain connects TRBV6-6 to TRBJ1-3; tentatively, D is TRBD1 (6 bases). Germline V gives CDR1 MNHNY, CDR2 SVGAGI (reference sequence). Trimming removed 9 bases at V and 4 bases at J, with 13 bases between. There are 13 residues in the CDR3. CDR3: CASKTGSGNTIYF. The CDR3 bases are TGTGCCAGTAAAACAGGGTCAGGAAACACCATATATTTT.

This chain uses TRBV5-1 with TRBJ2-1; TRBD1 might be the D (6 bases). From germline, CDR1 is SGHRS and CDR2 YFSETQ. V was clipped by 1 base and J by 3 bases, with 11 bases between them. The CDR3 spans 15 residues. This chain's CDR3 is CASSLSQGLYNEQFF. Here the CDR3 DNA reads TGCGCCAGCAGCTTGAGCCAGGGGCTCTACAATGAGCAGTTCTTC.

V gene TRBV7-3 combines with J gene TRBJ2-6; TRBD1 might be the D (6 bases). CDR1 SGHTA and CDR2 FQGTGA come from the germline V gene. The CDR3 runs 18 residues. Trimming shortened V by 0 bases and J by 0 bases, and 12 bases separated the two germline ends. The CDR3 protein is CASSLTWGPHSGANVLTF. CDR3 coding DNA: TGTGCCAGCAGCTTAACTTGGGGGCCCCACTCTGGGGCCAACGTCCTGACTTTC.

The chain recombines TRBV5-4 with TRBJ1-1; 7 bases map to TRBD1. The V and J ends lost 5 bases and 1 base, in that order; junction bases with no gene match: 11. The CDR3 has 16 amino acids. Germline V gene data show CDR1 as SGHNT and CDR2 as YYREEE (reference sequence). The CDR3 is CASSSLSGTANTEAFF. The CDR3 DNA reads TGTGCCAGCAGTTCGCTATCCGGGACAGCGAACACTGAAGCTTTCTTT. The variable domain in full, with the rest retrieved from reference TRBV5-4 and TRBJ1-1, is ETGVTQSPTHLIKTRGQQVTLRCSSQSGHNTVSWYQQALGQGPQFIFQYYREEENGRGNFPPRFSGLQFPNYSSELNVNALELDDSALYLCASSSLSGTANTEAFFGQGTRLTVV.

The V gene is TRBV29-1, the J gene TRBJ2-7; TRBD1 might be the D (6 bases). Trimming shortened V by 6 bases and J by 3 bases, and 12 bases separated the two germline ends. Germline CDR1 and CDR2: SQVTM and ANQGSEA. The CDR3 totals 12 residues. CDR3 protein: CSVGTLYYEQYF. The CDR3 DNA reads TGCAGCGTCGGGACACTTTACTACGAGCAGTACTTC.

The J gene is TRBJ1-1, the V gene TRBV6-1; 12 nucleotides match TRBD1. CDR3 length: 16 residues. V lost 4 bases, J lost 4 bases, and 7 bases stayed unmatched. Germline V gene sequence: CDR1 MNHNS, CDR2 SASEGT. CDR3 in amino acids: CASSGGQGALGTEAFF. CDR3 in DNA: TGTGCCAGCAGTGGGGGACAGGGGGCGTTGGGCACTGAAGCTTTCTTT.